The 31 T cell receptor beta chains below were found in one sample sequenced in a study of blood T cell repertoires in COVID-19. Here immunoSEQ multiplex PCR was the method, and the copy in TCRdb shows in-frame clones only, minus some. Seen here are 48,000 or so clones, over 75% observed once, and the top ten hold about 3%. The material sequenced was peripheral blood. All receptors derive from a woman older than 75 with COVID-19, enrolled during active disease.

The J gene is TRBJ1-1, the V gene TRBV30, with D possibly TRBD1 on 5 matching bases. The CDR3 runs to 11 residues. Germline-derived CDR1 and CDR2 are GTSNPN and SVGIG (reference sequence). Trimming shortened V by 4 bases and J by 10 bases, and 13 bases separated the two germline ends. CDR3 amino acids: CAWTPAGGAFF. In nucleotides, the CDR3 is TGTGCCTGGACTCCCGCCGGGGGAGCTTTCTTT.

V usage is TRBV29-1 and J usage is TRBJ2-7, with 7 bases matching TRBD1. The germline V gene has CDR1 SQVTM and CDR2 ANQGSEA. The CDR3 has 14 residues. J lost 3 bases, V lost 4 bases, and 9 bases had no gene match. The CDR3 loop reads CSVGPGQDHYEQYF. DNA for the CDR3: TGCAGCGTTGGGCCTGGACAGGACCACTACGAGCAGTACTTC.

This clone appeared once. The V call is TRBV7-6, the J call TRBJ2-1, with 8 bases fitting TRBD2. V lost 5 bases and J lost 9; bases outside the gene matches: 18. This CDR3 comprises 17 residues. In germline, CDR1 is SGHVS, CDR2 FNYEAQ. CDR3 protein: CASSPSPLAGGLSEQFF. In nucleotides, the CDR3 is TGTGCCAGCAGCCCCTCCCCGCTAGCGGGCGGGCTGAGTGAGCAGTTCTTC.

The chain links TRBV20-1 to TRBJ2-5, with a tentative D call TRBD2 (5 bases). Deletions cut 7 bases from V and 1 base from J, with 7 bases between. CDR1 DFQATT and CDR2 SNEGSKA come from the germline V gene (reference sequence). The CDR3 is 11 amino acids. The CDR3 DNA is TGCAGTGTGGACTCCCAAGAGACCCAGTACTTC. Translation gives CSVDSQETQYF.

The chain links TRBV5-1 to TRBJ2-2, with D possibly being TRBD1 (5 bases). CDR3 length: 15 amino acids. CDR1 is SGHRS, CDR2 YFSETQ, per germline. With 6 bases removed from V and 0 bases from J, the gap between germline ends came to 12 bases. The CDR3 DNA sequence: TGCGCCAGCAACCATAGGGGAACGAACACCGGGGAGCTGTTTTTT. Translation gives CASNHRGTNTGELFF.

This sequence joins TRBV5-1 and TRBJ1-1; 7 bases match TRBD1. CDR1 SGHRS and CDR2 YFSETQ come from the germline V gene. The CDR3 contains 15 residues. Trimming at V came to 3 bases and at J to 1 base, leaving 6 bases not matched to a gene. Written as DNA, the CDR3 is TGCGCCAGCAGCTGGGGGGACAGCCAGAACACTGAAGCTTTCTTT. Amino acid sequence: CASSWGDSQNTEAFF.

The chain couples TRBV2 to TRBJ1-1; the D gene is possibly TRBD1 (5 bases). The germline V and J ends were trimmed by 8 bases and 6 bases, with 16 bases remaining between them. Germline loops: CDR1 SNHLY, CDR2 FYNNEI. This CDR3 has 13 residues. In DNA, the CDR3 is TGTGCCAGCCGCGGGGGGGAGATGGCTGAAGCTTTCTTT. This gives the protein CASRGGEMAEAFF.

The rearrangement joins TRBV7-2 to TRBJ1-2; 7 positions match TRBD1. This CDR3 comprises 14 residues. V shed 0 bases and J 8 bases; nucleotides not matched to a gene: 6. In germline, CDR1 is SGHTA, CDR2 FQGNSA. The chain's CDR3 is CASSLAGQTWGYTF. The CDR3, as DNA: TGTGCCAGCAGCTTAGCGGGACAGACATGGGGCTACACCTTC.

The CDR3: CASRPATGGGTEAFF. CDR3 coding DNA: TGTGCCAGCAGACCCGCGACAGGGGGCGGAACTGAAGCTTTCTTT. The rearrangement links TRBV25-1 to TRBJ1-1, with 10 bases lining up with TRBD1. The CDR3 is 15 amino acids. Germline CDR1 and CDR2: MGHDK and SYGVNS. V lost 6 bases to trimming and J lost 5 bases; unmatched junction nucleotides: 9.

The chain recombines TRBV2 with TRBJ1-1; TRBD1 matches at 10 bases. This CDR3 has 15 residues. J was trimmed by 3 bases and V by 4 bases; bases with no gene match: 5. CDR1 SNHLY and CDR2 FYNNEI come from the germline V gene. Here the CDR3 DNA reads TGTGCCAGCAGTGCGGACAGGGGGTTTGACACTGAAGCTTTCTTT. Its translation: CASSADRGFDTEAFF.

The rearrangement links TRBV7-3 to TRBJ1-2; D gene uncertain. The CDR3 totals 13 residues. V was trimmed by 0 bases and J by 7 bases, leaving 9 bases between them. CDR1 SGHTA and CDR2 FQGTGA come from the germline V gene. Here the CDR3 reads CASSLTAGRGYTF. The CDR3, as DNA: TGTGCCAGCAGCTTAACGGCTGGGCGTGGCTACACCTTC.

The chain uses TRBV5-5 and TRBJ2-3, with 9 bases fitting TRBD1. CDR3 size: 16 residues. Germline CDR1 SGHKS, CDR2 YYEKEE (reference sequence). J lost 6 bases, V lost 4 bases, and 12 bases had no gene match. The CDR3 DNA sequence: TGTGCCAGCAGCCCCGGACCACAGGGGGCGTCCGATACGCAGTATTTT. Its translation: CASSPGPQGASDTQYF.

This chain uses TRBV24-1 with TRBJ1-2; tentatively, D is TRBD1 (6 bases). The CDR3 spans 18 residues. The germline V and J ends were trimmed by 1 base and 4 bases, with 21 bases remaining between them. Germline values: CDR1 KGHDR, CDR2 SFDVKD. CDR3 region: CATSDFGWDGGASYGYTF. The CDR3 DNA sequence: TGTGCCACCAGTGATTTTGGTTGGGATGGGGGGGCGAGCTATGGCTACACCTTC.

This chain connects TRBV28 to TRBJ1-4; D unresolved. The CDR3 totals 13 residues. Germline assignment: CDR1 MDHEN and CDR2 SYDVKM. V was pared by 2 bases and J by 11 bases, with 12 bases between. The CDR3 sequence: CASSLDGRGKLFF. In nucleotides, the CDR3 is TGTGCCAGCAGTTTAGACGGAAGAGGGAAACTGTTTTTT.

The chain has TRBV28 and TRBJ1-2, with D possibly TRBD1 on 5 matching bases. CDR1 and CDR2 from the germline V gene are MDHEN and SYDVKM. V was shortened by 7 bases and J by 0 bases, with 12 bases between the two germline ends. The CDR3 is 14 residues long. CDR3 bases: TGTGCCAGCAAGGCGGGGCCGTCTAACTATGGCTACACCTTC. This sequence encodes CASKAGPSNYGYTF.

The V call is TRBV29-1, the J call TRBJ1-2, with 10 bases aligning to TRBD1. With 3 bases clipped from V and 4 bases from J, the junction kept 2 bases outside the gene matches. The CDR3 is made up of 13 amino acids. Germline V gene lookup returns CDR1 SQVTM and CDR2 ANQGSEA. The CDR3 bases are TGCAGCGTTGAGCGGGACAGGGGCTATGGCTACACCTTC. Translated, it gives CSVERDRGYGYTF.

The chain employs TRBV6-2 or TRBV6-3 and TRBJ1-2; TRBD1 agrees at 12 bases. The CDR3 loop spans 14 amino acids. Germline CDR1 MNHEY, CDR2 SVGEGT. J was trimmed by 5 bases and V by 6 bases; bases with no gene match: 4. For the CDR3, the DNA is TGTGCCAGCAGCCGGGACAGGGGGCCTTATGGCTACACCTTC. Encoded protein: CASSRDRGPYGYTF.

This rearrangement joins TRBV13 to TRBJ1-5, with D possibly matching TRBD1 (5 bases). The CDR3 consists of 15 residues. CDR1 and CDR2 (germline): PRHDT, FYEKMQ (reference sequence). V gave up 5 bases and J gave up 3 bases, with 14 bases separating them. The CDR3 nucleotides are TGTGCCAGCAGCGTAAAGACAGATCTCAATCAGCCCCAGCATTTT. Translated: CASSVKTDLNQPQHF.

CDR3 nucleotides: TGCAGCGTTGGCGGGGGAATGGGGAGTAACTATGGCTACACCTTC. This translates into CSVGGGMGSNYGYTF. The V call is TRBV29-1, the J call TRBJ1-2; maybe TRBD1 (5 bases). V was cut by 4 bases and J by 1 base, with 16 bases left in between. Per the germline V gene, CDR1 is SQVTM and CDR2 is ANQGSEA. The CDR3 is made up of 15 amino acids.

The V and J genes are TRBV18 and TRBJ2-1; a weak D match, TRBD1 (5 bases). Germline V gene lookup returns CDR1 KGHSH and CDR2 LQKENI. The germline V and J ends were trimmed by 6 bases and 8 bases, with 23 bases remaining between them. CDR3 size: 16 residues. CDR3 region: CASSELASGFWDEQFF. As DNA, the CDR3 is TGTGCCAGCTCGGAACTCGCGTCAGGGTTTTGGGATGAGCAGTTCTTC.

The rearrangement links TRBV5-5 to TRBJ2-7; D uncertain. Germline CDR1 is SGHKS and CDR2 is YYEKEE (reference sequence). Trimming pared 4 bases from V and 0 bases from J, leaving 11 bases between. This CDR3 has 14 residues. CDR3 bases: TGTGCCAGCAGCCTTTTGAGTTCCTCCTACGAGCAGTACTTC. It codes for CASSLLSSSYEQYF.

This clone was observed a single time. The chain links TRBV19 to TRBJ2-7; TRBD1 might be the D (6 bases). Germline loops: CDR1 LNHDA, CDR2 SQIVND (reference sequence). The ends were cut back, 5 bases at V and 2 bases at J, with 16 bases in the middle. CDR3 length: 15 residues. The CDR3, as DNA: TGTGCCAGTAGTCCGAAAACAGGGAGTACCTACGAGCAGTACTTC. Protein sequence: CASSPKTGSTYEQYF.

The chain joins TRBV7-6 to TRBJ2-1; D uncertain. This CDR3 is built from 12 residues. Germline V gene data show CDR1 as SGHVS and CDR2 as FNYEAQ. Deletions cut 5 bases from V and 3 bases from J, with 5 bases between. The CDR3 DNA reads as TGTGCCAGCAGCACTAACTACAATGAGCAGTTCTTC. Encoded protein: CASSTNYNEQFF.

In this sample, this clone turned up a few times. Other DNA sequences in the same sample also yield this CDR3. V gene TRBV24-1 combines with J gene TRBJ2-7; 7 bases line up with TRBD1. V trimming: 3 bases; J trimming: 2 bases; junction bases outside the gene matches: 6. Germline lookup yields CDR1 KGHDR and CDR2 SFDVKD. The CDR3 has 15 amino acids. DNA of the CDR3: TGTGCCACCAGTGATCCCCGGGACAGAACCTACGAGCAGTACTTC. Translation: CATSDPRDRTYEQYF.

This clone has just a few counts. CDR3 loop: CASSEGTGSTYGYTF. CDR3 in DNA: TGTGCCAGCAGTGAAGGGACAGGCTCGACCTATGGCTACACCTTC. This chain uses TRBV6-1 with TRBJ1-2; 7 nucleotides align to TRBD1. Germline values: CDR1 MNHNS, CDR2 SASEGT. V trimming: 1 base; J trimming: 4 bases; junction bases outside the gene matches: 6. This CDR3 is 15 amino acids long.

The chain combines TRBV4-1 with TRBJ2-1, with 11 bases lining up with TRBD2. This CDR3 comprises 16 residues. Germline CDR1 is MGHRA and CDR2 is YSYEKL. With V trimmed by 2 bases and J by 8 bases, 8 bases remained unmatched. CDR3 amino acids: CASSQSPGLAVYEQFF. The CDR3 nucleotides read TGCGCCAGCAGCCAATCACCGGGACTAGCGGTATATGAGCAGTTCTTC.

V gene TRBV7-2 combines with J gene TRBJ1-2, with no clear D. This CDR3 is built from 13 residues. Trimming removed 5 bases at V and 4 bases at J, with 11 bases between. CDR1 is SGHTA, CDR2 FQGNSA, per germline. The CDR3 is CASSPYAPYGYTF. The CDR3 DNA reads TGTGCCAGCAGCCCCTACGCTCCCTATGGCTACACCTTC.

The J gene is TRBJ2-4, the V gene TRBV4-2, with D possibly being TRBD2 (7 bases). V was cut by 0 bases and J by 14 bases, with 20 bases left in between. This CDR3 is built from 15 residues. Germline V gene data show CDR1 as LGHNA and CDR2 as YNFKEQ. The CDR3 protein is CASSQDLSMGEGEYF. Written as DNA, the CDR3 is TGTGCCAGCAGCCAAGATCTATCCATGGGGGAGGGGGAGTACTTC.

V and J are TRBV6-6 and TRBJ1-5; no firm D call. CDR1 and CDR2 from the germline V gene are MNHNY and SVGAGI (reference sequence). The CDR3 has 14 amino acids. V lost 4 bases and J lost 3, with 10 bases in between. CDR3 DNA sequence: TGTGCCAGCAGTTTCCGGGTCTCCAATCAGCCCCAGCATTTT. It specifies CASSFRVSNQPQHF.

This clone was seen only once. The chain carries TRBV24-1 and TRBJ2-1; TRBD1 matches at 10 bases. The V segment lost 3 bases and the J segment 6 bases; nucleotides outside the gene matches: 4. Germline V lookup: CDR1 KGHDR, CDR2 SFDVKD. This CDR3 has 15 amino acids. The CDR3 is CATSDPGQGTNEQFF. The CDR3 nucleotides are TGTGCCACCAGTGATCCGGGACAGGGGACCAATGAGCAGTTCTTC.

The CDR3: CASSKDSPPYGYTF. As DNA, the CDR3 is TGTGCCAGCAGTAAGGACTCCCCCCCCTATGGCTACACCTTC. The V gene is TRBV6-6, the J gene TRBJ1-2; no reliable D call. Trimming stripped 5 bases from V and 4 bases from J, with 14 bases between. CDR1 and CDR2 (germline): MNHNY, SVGAGI (reference sequence). The CDR3 loop spans 14 amino acids.